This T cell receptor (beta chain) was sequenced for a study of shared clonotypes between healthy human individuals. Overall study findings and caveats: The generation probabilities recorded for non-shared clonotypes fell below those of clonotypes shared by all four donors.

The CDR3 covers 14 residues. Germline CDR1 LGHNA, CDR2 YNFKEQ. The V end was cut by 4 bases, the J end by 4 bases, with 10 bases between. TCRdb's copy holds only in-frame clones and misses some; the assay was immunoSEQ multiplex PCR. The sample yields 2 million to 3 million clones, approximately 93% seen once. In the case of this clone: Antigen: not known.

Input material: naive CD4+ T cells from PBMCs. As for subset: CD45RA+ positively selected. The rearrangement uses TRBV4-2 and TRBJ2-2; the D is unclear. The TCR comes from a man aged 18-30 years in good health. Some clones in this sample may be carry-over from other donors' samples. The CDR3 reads CASSPRLITGELFF. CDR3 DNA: TGTGCCAGCAGCCCCCGGCTTATCACCGGGGAGCTGTTTTTT.